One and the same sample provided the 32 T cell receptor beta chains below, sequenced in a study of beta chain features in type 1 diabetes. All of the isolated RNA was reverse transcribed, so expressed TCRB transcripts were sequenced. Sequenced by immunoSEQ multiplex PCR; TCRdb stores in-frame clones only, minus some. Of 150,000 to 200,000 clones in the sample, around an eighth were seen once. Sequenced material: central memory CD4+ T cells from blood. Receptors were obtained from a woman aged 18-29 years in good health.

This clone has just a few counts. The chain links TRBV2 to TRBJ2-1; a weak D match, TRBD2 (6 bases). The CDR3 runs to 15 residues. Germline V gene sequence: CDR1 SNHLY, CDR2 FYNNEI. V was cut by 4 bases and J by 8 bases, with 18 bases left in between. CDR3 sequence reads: CASSVTLARDYEQFF. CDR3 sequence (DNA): TGTGCCAGCAGTGTCACCCTAGCGAGGGACTATGAGCAGTTCTTC.

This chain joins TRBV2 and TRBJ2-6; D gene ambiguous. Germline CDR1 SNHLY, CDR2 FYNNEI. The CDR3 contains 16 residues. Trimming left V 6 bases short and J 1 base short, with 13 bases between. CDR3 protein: CASRESLISGANVLTF. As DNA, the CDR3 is TGTGCCAGCAGGGAGAGTTTGATTTCTGGGGCCAACGTCCTGACTTTC.

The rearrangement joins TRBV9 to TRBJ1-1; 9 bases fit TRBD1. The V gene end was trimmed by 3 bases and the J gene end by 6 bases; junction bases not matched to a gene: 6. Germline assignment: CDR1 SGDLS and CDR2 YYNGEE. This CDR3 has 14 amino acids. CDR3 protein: CASSAGQGPSEAFF. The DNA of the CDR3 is TGTGCCAGCAGCGCCGGACAGGGGCCTTCTGAAGCTTTCTTT.

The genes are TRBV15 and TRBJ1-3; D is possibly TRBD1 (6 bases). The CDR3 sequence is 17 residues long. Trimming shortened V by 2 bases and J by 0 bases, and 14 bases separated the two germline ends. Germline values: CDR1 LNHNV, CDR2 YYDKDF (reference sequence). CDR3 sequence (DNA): TGTGCCACCAGCAGAAAGGGACACTCCGTCTCTGGAAACACCATATATTTT. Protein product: CATSRKGHSVSGNTIYF.

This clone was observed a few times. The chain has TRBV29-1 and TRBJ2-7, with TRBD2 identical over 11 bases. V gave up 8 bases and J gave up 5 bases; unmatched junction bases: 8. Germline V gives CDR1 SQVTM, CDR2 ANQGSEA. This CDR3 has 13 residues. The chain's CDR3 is CSSSGTSGHEQYF. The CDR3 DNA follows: TGCAGCTCGTCCGGGACTAGCGGACACGAGCAGTACTTC.

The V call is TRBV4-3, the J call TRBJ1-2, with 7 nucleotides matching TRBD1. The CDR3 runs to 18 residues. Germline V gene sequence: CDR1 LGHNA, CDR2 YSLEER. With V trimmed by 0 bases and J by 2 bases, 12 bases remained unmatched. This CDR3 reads CASSQDQTGTAKNYGYTF. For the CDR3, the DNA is TGCGCCAGCAGCCAAGATCAGACGGGGACAGCAAAAAACTATGGCTACACCTTC.

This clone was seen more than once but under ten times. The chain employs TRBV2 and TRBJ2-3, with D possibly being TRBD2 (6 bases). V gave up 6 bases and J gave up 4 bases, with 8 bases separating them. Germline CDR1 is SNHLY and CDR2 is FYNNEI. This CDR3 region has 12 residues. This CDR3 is CASSGSADTQYF. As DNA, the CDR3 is TGTGCCAGCAGCGGGAGCGCAGATACGCAGTATTTT.

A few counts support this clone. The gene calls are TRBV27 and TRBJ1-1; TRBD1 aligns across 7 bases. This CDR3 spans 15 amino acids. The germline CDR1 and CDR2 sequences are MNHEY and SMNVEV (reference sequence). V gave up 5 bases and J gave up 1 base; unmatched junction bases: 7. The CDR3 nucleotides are TGTGCCAGCAGTCCCGCGGGACAGCCGAACACTGAAGCTTTCTTT. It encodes CASSPAGQPNTEAFF.

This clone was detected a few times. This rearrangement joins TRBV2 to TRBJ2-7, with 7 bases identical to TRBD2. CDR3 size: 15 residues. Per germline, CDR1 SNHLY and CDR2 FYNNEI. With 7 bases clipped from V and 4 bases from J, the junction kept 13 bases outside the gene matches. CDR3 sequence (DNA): TGTGCCAGCACTGAGGGAGGGCAAGTTCGGTACGAGCAGTACTTC. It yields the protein CASTEGGQVRYEQYF.

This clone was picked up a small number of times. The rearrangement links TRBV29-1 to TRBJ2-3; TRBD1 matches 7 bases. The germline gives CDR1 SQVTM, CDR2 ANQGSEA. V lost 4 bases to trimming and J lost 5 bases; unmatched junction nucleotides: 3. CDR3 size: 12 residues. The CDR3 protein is CSVGTGVDTQYF. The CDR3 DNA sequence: TGCAGCGTTGGTACAGGGGTAGATACGCAGTATTTT.

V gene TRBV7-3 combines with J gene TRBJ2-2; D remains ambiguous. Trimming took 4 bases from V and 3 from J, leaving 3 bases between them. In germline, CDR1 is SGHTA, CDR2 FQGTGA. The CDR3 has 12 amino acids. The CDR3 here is CASSYYTGELFF. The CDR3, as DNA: TGTGCCAGCAGCTACTACACCGGGGAGCTGTTTTTT.

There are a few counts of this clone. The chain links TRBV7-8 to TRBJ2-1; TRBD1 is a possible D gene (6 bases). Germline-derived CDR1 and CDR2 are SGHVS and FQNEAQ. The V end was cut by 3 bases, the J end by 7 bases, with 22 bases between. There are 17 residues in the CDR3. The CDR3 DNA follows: TGTGCCAGCAGCTTGGGGGCCGACCCGGGCTCTCCGAATGAGCAGTTCTTC. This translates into CASSLGADPGSPNEQFF.

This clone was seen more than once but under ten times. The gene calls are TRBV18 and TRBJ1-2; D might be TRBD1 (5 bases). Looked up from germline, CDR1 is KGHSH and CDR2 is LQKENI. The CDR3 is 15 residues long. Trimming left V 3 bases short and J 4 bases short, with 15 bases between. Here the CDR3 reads CASSPRQTIFYGYTF. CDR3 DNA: TGTGCCAGCTCACCTAGACAGACGATCTTCTATGGCTACACCTTC.

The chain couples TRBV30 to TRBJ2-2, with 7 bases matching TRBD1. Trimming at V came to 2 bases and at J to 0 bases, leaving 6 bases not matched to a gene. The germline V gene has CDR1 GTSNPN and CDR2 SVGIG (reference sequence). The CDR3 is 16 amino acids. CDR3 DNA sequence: TGTGCCTGGAGTCAATCTGGACAGGCGAACACCGGGGAGCTGTTTTTT. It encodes CAWSQSGQANTGELFF.

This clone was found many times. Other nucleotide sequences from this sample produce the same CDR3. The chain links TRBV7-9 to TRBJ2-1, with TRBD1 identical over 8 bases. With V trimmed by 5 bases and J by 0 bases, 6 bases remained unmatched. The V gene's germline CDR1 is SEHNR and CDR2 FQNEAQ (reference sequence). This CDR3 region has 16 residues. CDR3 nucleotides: TGTGCCAGCAGCCAGCCTACAGGGGGCTCCTACAATGAGCAGTTCTTC. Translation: CASSQPTGGSYNEQFF.

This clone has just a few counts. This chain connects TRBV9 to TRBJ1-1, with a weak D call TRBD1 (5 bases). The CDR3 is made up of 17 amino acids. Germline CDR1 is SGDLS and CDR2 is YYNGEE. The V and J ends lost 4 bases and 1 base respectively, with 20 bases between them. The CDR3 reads CASSIYSRTGGNTEAFF. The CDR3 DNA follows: TGTGCCAGCAGCATTTATTCTAGGACGGGGGGGAACACTGAAGCTTTCTTT.

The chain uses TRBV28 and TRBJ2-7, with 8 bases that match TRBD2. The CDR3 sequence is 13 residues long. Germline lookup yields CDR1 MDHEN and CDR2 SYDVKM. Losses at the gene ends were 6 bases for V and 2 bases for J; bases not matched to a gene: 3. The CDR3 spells CASSLTSAYEQYF. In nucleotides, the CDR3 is TGTGCCAGCAGCCTGACTAGCGCCTACGAGCAGTACTTC.

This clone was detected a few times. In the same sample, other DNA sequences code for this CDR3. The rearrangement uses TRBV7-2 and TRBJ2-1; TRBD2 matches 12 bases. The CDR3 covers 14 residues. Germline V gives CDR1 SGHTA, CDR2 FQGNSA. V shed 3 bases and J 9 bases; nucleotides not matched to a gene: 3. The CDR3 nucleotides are TGTGCCAGCAGCTTGGGACTAGCGGGCTCTGAGCAGTTCTTC. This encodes CASSLGLAGSEQFF.

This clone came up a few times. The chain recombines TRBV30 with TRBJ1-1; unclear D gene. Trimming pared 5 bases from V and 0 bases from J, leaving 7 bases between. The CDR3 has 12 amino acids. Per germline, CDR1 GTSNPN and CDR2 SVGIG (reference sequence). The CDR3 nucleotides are TGTGCCTGGTCCTCCCTGAACACTGAAGCTTTCTTT. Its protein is CAWSSLNTEAFF.

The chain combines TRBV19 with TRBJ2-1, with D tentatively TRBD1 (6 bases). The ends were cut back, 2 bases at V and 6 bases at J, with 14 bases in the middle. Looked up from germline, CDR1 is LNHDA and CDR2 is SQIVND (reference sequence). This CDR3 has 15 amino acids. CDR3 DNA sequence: TGTGCCAGTAGTATAAGGCAGGGACATTCCAATGAGCAGTTCTTC. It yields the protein CASSIRQGHSNEQFF.

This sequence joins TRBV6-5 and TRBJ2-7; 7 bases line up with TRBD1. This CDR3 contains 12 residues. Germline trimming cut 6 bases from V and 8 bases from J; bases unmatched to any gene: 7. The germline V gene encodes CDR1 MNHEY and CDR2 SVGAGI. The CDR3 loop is CASRPTGSKQYF. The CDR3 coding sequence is TGTGCCAGCAGACCGACAGGGTCAAAGCAGTACTTC.

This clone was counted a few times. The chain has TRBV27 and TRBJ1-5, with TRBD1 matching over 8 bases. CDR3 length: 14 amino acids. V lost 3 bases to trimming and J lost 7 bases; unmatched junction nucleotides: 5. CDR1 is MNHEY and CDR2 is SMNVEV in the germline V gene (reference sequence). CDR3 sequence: CASSFRGRVQPQHF. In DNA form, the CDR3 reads TGTGCCAGCAGTTTCAGGGGGCGCGTCCAGCCCCAGCATTTT.

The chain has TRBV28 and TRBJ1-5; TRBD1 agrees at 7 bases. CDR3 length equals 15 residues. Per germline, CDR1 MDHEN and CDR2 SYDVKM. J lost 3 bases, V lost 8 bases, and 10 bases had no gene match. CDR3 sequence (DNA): TGTGCCAGCTGCGGACAGGCAGGAATCAATCAGCCCCAGCATTTT. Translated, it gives CASCGQAGINQPQHF.

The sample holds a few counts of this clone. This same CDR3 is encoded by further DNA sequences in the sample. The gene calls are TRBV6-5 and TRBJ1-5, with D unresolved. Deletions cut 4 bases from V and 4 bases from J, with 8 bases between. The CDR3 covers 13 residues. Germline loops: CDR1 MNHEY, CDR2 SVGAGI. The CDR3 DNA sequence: TGTGCCAGCAGTTGGGCACTTAATCAGCCCCAGCATTTT. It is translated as CASSWALNQPQHF.

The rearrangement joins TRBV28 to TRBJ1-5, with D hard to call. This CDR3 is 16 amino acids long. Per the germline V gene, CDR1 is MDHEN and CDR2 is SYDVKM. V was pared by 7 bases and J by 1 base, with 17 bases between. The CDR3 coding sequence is TGTGCCAGCATCAGTTACCAGGCTTTCAGCAATCAGCCCCAGCATTTT. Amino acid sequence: CASISYQAFSNQPQHF.

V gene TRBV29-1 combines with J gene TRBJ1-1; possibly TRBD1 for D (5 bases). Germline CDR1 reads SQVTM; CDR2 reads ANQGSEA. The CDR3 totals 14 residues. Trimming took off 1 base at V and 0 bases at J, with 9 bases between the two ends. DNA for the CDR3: TGCAGCGTTGAAGGGGGCCGGATGAACACTGAAGCTTTCTTT. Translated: CSVEGGRMNTEAFF.

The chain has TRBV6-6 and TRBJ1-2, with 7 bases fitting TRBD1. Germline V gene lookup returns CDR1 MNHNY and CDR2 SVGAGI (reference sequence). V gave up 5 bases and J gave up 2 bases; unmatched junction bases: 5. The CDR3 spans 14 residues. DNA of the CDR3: TGTGCCAGCAGTATCGGGACAGCAAACTATGGCTACACCTTC. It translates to CASSIGTANYGYTF.

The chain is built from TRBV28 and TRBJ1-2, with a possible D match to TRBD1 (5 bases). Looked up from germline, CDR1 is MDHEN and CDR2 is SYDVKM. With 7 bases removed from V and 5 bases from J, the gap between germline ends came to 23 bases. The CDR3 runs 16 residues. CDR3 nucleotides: TGTGCCAGCACCTCGGACGGACGCGGGGGTAAATATGGCTACACCTTC. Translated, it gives CASTSDGRGGKYGYTF.

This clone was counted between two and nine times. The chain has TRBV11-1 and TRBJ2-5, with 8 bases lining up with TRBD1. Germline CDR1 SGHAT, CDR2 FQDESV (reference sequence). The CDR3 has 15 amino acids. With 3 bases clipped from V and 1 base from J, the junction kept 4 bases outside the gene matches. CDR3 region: CASSLGQARQETQYF. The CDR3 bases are TGTGCCAGCAGCTTGGGACAGGCCCGCCAAGAGACCCAGTACTTC.

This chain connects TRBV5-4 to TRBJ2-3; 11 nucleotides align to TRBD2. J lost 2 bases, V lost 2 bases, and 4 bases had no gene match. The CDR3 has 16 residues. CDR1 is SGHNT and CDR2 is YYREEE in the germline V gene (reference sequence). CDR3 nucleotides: TGTGCCAGCAGCTTCCGACTAGCGGGAAACACAGATACGCAGTATTTT. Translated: CASSFRLAGNTDTQYF.

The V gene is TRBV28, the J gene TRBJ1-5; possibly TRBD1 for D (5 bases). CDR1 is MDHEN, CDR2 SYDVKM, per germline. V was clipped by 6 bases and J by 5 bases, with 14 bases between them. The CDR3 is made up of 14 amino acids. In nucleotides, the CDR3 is TGTGCCAGCAGGCAACCGGGGGGGGATCAGCCCCAGCATTTT. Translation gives CASRQPGGDQPQHF.

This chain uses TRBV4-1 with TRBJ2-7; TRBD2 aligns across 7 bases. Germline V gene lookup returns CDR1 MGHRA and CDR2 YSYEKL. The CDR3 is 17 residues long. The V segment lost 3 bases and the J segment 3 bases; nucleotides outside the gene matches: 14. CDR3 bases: TGCGCCAGCAGCCAGGGGAGCGGGAAAGATCCTTTCTACGAGCAGTACTTC. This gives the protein CASSQGSGKDPFYEQYF.